The source of this T cell receptor (beta chain) is a study of cytomegalovirus exposure and HLA in healthy donors. Study findings and constraints: Accounts indicate the classifier identified cytomegalovirus status with strong specificity and sensitivity.

In regard to this clone: Its antigen is as yet unknown.

The method was immunoSEQ multiplex PCR; TCRdb's version includes in-frame clones alone and lacks a portion of them. The profile shows some 170,000 clones, 86% of them singletons. V lost 6 bases to trimming and J lost 0 bases, with 6 bases between them. There are 13 residues in the CDR3. Germline values: CDR1 MNHNS, CDR2 SASEGT. The rearrangement uses TRBV6-1 and TRBJ1-5, with unresolved D. This clonotype was sampled from a woman aged 18-29 years in good health and CMV-seronegative. Sequencing was done on a sample of PBMCs. The DNA of the CDR3 is TGTGCCAGCAGAGAGTATAGCAATCAGCCCCAGCATTTT. Amino acid sequence: CASREYSNQPQHF.